The text below deals with one T cell receptor (beta chain). The entry originates in a study of T cells after yellow fever vaccination. TCRdb independently ran MiXCR on the 5' RACE reads; one entry per CDR3 protein. This sample yields 400,000 to 650,000 distinct CDR3 sequences, of which around a fifth are seen a single time; 15% to 20% belongs to the top ten. The germline V and J ends were trimmed by 3 bases and 2 bases, with 14 bases remaining between them. The CDR3 has 16 amino acids. Germline V lookup: CDR1 SEHNR, CDR2 FQNEAQ (reference sequence). The sequenced sample was PBMCs, obtained approximately 22 days after the first yellow fever vaccination. This chain uses TRBV7-9 with TRBJ2-1; D might be TRBD1 (5 bases). This TCR came from a man aged 18 to 30 who received the YFV17D yellow fever vaccine. The CDR3 DNA is TGTGCCAGCAGCTTGGGTAAACAGGCCACCTACAATGAGCAGTTCTTC. Residues: CASSLGKQATYNEQFF.